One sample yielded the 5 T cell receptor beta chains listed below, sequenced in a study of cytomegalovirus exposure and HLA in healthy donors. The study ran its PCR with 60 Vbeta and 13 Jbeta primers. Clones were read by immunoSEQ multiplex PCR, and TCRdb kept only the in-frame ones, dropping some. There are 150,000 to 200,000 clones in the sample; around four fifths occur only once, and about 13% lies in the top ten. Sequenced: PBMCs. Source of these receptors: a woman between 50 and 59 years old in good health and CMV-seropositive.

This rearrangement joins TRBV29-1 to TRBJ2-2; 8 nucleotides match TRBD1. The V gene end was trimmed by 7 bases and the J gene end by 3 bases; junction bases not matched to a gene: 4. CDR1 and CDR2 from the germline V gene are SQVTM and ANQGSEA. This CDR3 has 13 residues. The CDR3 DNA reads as TGCAGCGCCGAACAGGGGGACACCGGGGAGCTGTTTTTT. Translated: CSAEQGDTGELFF.

Here the CDR3 reads CASSERTGKAGELFF. DNA of the CDR3: TGTGCCAGCAGTGAAAGGACAGGGAAAGCCGGGGAGCTGTTTTTT. The chain joins TRBV2 to TRBJ2-2, with 8 bases that match TRBD1. Germline V gene data show CDR1 as SNHLY and CDR2 as FYNNEI. This CDR3 contains 15 residues. Trimming took 2 bases from V and 6 from J; bases not matched to a gene: 5. Full variable domain (rest looked up from reference TRBV2 and TRBJ2-2): EPEVTQTPSHQVTQMGQEVILRCVPISNHLYFYWYRQILGQKVEFLVSFYNNEISEKSEIFDDQFSVERPDGSNFTLKIRSTKLEDSAMYFCASSERTGKAGELFFGEGSRLTVL.

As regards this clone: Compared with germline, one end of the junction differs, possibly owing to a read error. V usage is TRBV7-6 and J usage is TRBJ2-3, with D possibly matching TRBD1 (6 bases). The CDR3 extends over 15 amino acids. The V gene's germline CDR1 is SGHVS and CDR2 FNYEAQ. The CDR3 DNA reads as TGTGCCAGCAGCTTAGCGGGGGCAGCCTTAGATGCGCAGTATTTT. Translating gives CASSLAGAALDAQYF. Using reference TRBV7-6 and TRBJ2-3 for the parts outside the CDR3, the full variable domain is GAGVSQSPRYKVTKRGQDVALRCDPISGHVSLYWYRQALGQGPEFLTYFNYEAQQDKSGLPNDRFSAERPEGSISTLTIQRTEQRDSAMYRCASSLAGAALDAQYFGPGTRLTVL.

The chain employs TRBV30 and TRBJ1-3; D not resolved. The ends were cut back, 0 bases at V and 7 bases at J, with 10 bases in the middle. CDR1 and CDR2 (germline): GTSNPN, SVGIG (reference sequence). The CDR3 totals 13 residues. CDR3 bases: TGTGCCTGGAGTGTTTTCGCGCCCAACACCATATATTTT. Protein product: CAWSVFAPNTIYF.

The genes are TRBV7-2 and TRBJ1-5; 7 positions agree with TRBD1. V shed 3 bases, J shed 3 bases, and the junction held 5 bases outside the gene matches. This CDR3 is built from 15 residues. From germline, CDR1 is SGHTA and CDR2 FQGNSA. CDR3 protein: CASSFTGDFNQPQHF. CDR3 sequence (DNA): TGTGCCAGCAGCTTTACAGGGGATTTCAATCAGCCCCAGCATTTT.